This entry lists 4 T cell receptor beta chains sequenced from one sample in a study of blood T cells in healthy people across ages. A second PCR of roughly 6 to 12 cycles used a sample-barcoded 5' primer and a J-beta primer mix. TCRdb reanalysed the 5' RACE reads using MiXCR and keeps one entry per CDR3 protein. In the table there are roughly 1,700,000 distinct CDR3 sequences, 28% of which are singletons. The specimen sequenced was blood. These receptors were obtained from a woman younger than 45 in good health.

The chain recombines TRBV29-1 with TRBJ2-7; no definite D call. The V end was cut by 4 bases, the J end by 2 bases, with 12 bases between. Germline CDR1 SQVTM, CDR2 ANQGSEA. The CDR3 has 13 residues. The CDR3 region is CSVAGRSPYEQYF. The CDR3 DNA is TGCAGCGTTGCCGGACGGAGCCCCTACGAGCAGTACTTC.

The chain recombines TRBV7-9 with TRBJ1-2; D may be TRBD1 (5 bases). CDR1 and CDR2 from the germline V gene are SEHNR and FQNEAQ (reference sequence). Trimming shortened V by 4 bases and J by 5 bases, and 20 bases separated the two germline ends. This CDR3 is 16 amino acids long. DNA for the CDR3: TGTGCCAGCAGCTCGGCTGGGGGTAGCCTGACTTATGGCTACACCTTC. Protein: CASSSAGGSLTYGYTF.

The chain employs TRBV7-2 and TRBJ2-3; D ambiguous. V lost 1 base to trimming and J lost 0 bases, with 14 bases between them. The CDR3 has 17 residues. The germline V gene encodes CDR1 SGHTA and CDR2 FQGNSA. The CDR3 protein is CASSLEVLPYSTDTQYF. CDR3 DNA: TGTGCCAGCAGCTTAGAGGTCCTGCCTTATAGCACAGATACGCAGTATTTT.

The chain has TRBV6-5 and TRBJ2-5; weak D call: TRBD2 (7 bases). The assigned J gene may be wrong: the sequence end matches TRBJ2-7 better. Per germline, CDR1 MNHEY and CDR2 SVGAGI. This CDR3 has 11 amino acids. The CDR3 coding sequence is TGTGCCAGCCACAGGGAGGGCGAGCAGTACTTC. It yields the protein CASHREGEQYF.